This is a list of T cell receptor beta chains from one sample in a study of blood T cell repertoires in COVID-19. Assay used: immunoSEQ multiplex PCR; TCRdb lists only in-frame clones, some missing. The table has some 200,000 clones, 80% to 85% seen once. Input material: peripheral blood. The receptors were gathered from a woman aged 55-69 years with acute or convalescent COVID-19. Both conserved end residues are part of each CDR3. The D gene is left open where the match is weak. Only some rows state a clone size, as once, few, many or a class for expanded clones.

D	size	length	V	J	CDR3	DNA
NA	NA	16	TRBV6-1	TRBJ1-1	CASSEGAGYPRTEAFF	TGTGCCAGCAGTGAAGGGGCAGGATATCCTCGCACTGAAGCTTTCTTT
NA	NA	13	TRBV15	TRBJ1-1	CATSSVTGVEAFF	TGTGCCACCAGCAGCGTTACAGGAGTTGAAGCTTTCTTT
NA	NA	15	TRBV9	TRBJ2-1	CASSAPSGGQHEQFF	TGTGCCAGCAGCGCCCCATCCGGGGGGCAGCATGAGCAGTTCTTC
NA	NA	18	TRBV5-4	TRBJ2-7	CASSLDGTRKRGLYEQYF	TGTGCCAGCAGCTTGGATGGGACCCGGAAAAGGGGACTCTACGAGCAGTACTTC
NA	NA	14	TRBV6-2/TRBV6-3	TRBJ1-2	CASSYWTDSYGYTF	TGTGCCAGCAGTTACTGGACAGATTCCTATGGCTACACCTTC
TRBD2	NA	15	TRBV11-2	TRBJ2-3	CASSYSGGGTDTQYF	TGTGCCAGCAGCTATAGCGGGGGGGGCACAGATACGCAGTATTTT
NA	NA	13	TRBV12-3/TRBV12-4	TRBJ1-1	CASSFRDNTEAFF	TGTGCCAGCAGTTTTCGGGATAACACTGAAGCTTTCTTT
NA	once	14	TRBV5-1	TRBJ2-1	CASASRLGENEQFF	TGCGCCAGCGCAAGCCGACTAGGGGAGAATGAGCAGTTCTTC
TRBD1	once	13	TRBV3-1/TRBV3-2	TRBJ1-1	CASSHRDRGEAFF	TGTGCCAGCAGCCACCGGGACAGGGGAGAAGCTTTCTTT
NA	NA	16	TRBV7-9	TRBJ1-4	CASSLGLSATNEKLFF	TGTGCCAGCAGCTTAGGATTGAGCGCAACTAATGAAAAACTGTTTTTT
NA	NA	15	TRBV3-1/TRBV3-2	TRBJ2-5	CASSQGGGAGETQYF	TGTGCCAGCAGCCAAGGAGGAGGGGCGGGCGAGACCCAGTACTTC
NA	NA	20	TRBV11-2	TRBJ2-3	CASSLEYFGWTGRVTDTQYF	TGTGCCAGCAGCTTAGAGTATTTTGGGTGGACAGGGAGGGTCACAGATACGCAGTATTTT
TRBD1	few	17	TRBV6-1	TRBJ1-6	CASSGGQGRSYNSPLHF	TGTGCCAGCAGTGGTGGACAGGGCCGCTCCTATAATTCACCCCTCCACTTT
NA	NA	16	TRBV21-1	TRBJ1-3	CASSDRYRASGNTIYF	TGTGCCAGCAGCGATCGCTACAGGGCATCTGGAAACACCATATATTTT
TRBD1	NA	16	TRBV4-1	TRBJ2-5	CASSQGDRGLQETQYF	TGCGCCAGCAGCCAAGGGGACAGGGGGCTCCAAGAGACCCAGTACTTC
NA	NA	14	TRBV5-1	TRBJ2-7	CASSLGVGAYEQYF	TGCGCCAGCAGTTTGGGGGTCGGGGCCTACGAGCAGTACTTC
NA	NA	15	TRBV19	TRBJ1-1	CASSIPGGRSTEAFF	TGTGCCAGTAGTATTCCCGGGGGGAGGTCCACTGAAGCTTTCTTT
TRBD1	once	16	TRBV30	TRBJ1-5	CAWSVSSGGAEQPQHF	TGTGCCTGGAGTGTCAGTTCAGGGGGCGCCGAACAGCCCCAGCATTTT